The 3 T cell receptor beta chains listed next were all sequenced from one sample in a study of Graves' ophthalmopathy and Graves' hyperthyroidism. From RNA, the CDR3 regions of TCR beta chains were amplified and sequenced. Scientists carried out first-round RT-PCR using HTBI primers and then a second-round multiplex PCR. Each CDR3 protein is one row after TCRdb ran MiXCR on the multiplex PCR reads. Among around 520,000 distinct CDR3 sequences listed, approximately 37% were seen once. The source material was peripheral blood or thyroid tissue (not recorded which). The receptors come from an adult man with Graves' hyperthyroidism.

At least ten counts were recorded for this clonotype. The chain joins TRBV2 to TRBJ1-1; TRBD1 matches at 9 bases. Trimming at V came to 8 bases and at J to 3 bases, leaving 1 base not matched to a gene. CDR1 and CDR2 from the germline V gene are SNHLY and FYNNEI. There are 12 residues in the CDR3. The CDR3 here is CASGQGYTEAFF. The CDR3 bases are TGTGCCAGCGGACAGGGGTACACTGAAGCTTTCTTT.

About this clonotype itself: This may be a read error, as it is one base from a much larger clone. The genes are TRBV6-5 and TRBJ2-7, with D possibly being TRBD2 (5 bases). Germline assignment: CDR1 MNHEY and CDR2 SVGAGI. This CDR3 is 14 amino acids long. Deletions cut 2 bases from V and 7 bases from J, with 15 bases between. The CDR3 DNA is TGTGCCAGCAGTTACGATGCGGGCCGCTGGGAGCAGTACTTC. This codes for CASSYDAGRWEQYF.

The V call is TRBV14, the J call TRBJ1-6; perhaps TRBD1 as D (5 bases). The CDR3 length is 15 residues. Trimming pared 3 bases from V and 5 bases from J, leaving 11 bases between. The germline V gene has CDR1 SGHDN and CDR2 FVKESK. This CDR3 is CASSQLGTHNSPLHF. CDR3 in DNA: TGTGCCAGCAGCCAGCTCGGGACCCATAATTCACCCCTCCACTTT.